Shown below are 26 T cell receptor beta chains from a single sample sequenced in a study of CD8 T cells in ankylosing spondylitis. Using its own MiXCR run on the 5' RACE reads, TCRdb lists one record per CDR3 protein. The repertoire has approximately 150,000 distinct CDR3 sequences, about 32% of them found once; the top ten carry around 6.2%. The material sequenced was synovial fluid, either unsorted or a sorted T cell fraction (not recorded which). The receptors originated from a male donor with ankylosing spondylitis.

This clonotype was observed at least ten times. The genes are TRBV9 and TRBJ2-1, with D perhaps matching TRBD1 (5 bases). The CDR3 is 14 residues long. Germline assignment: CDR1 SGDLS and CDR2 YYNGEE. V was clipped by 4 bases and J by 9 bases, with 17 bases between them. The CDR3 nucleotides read TGTGCCAGCAGCCCGAACCAGGGTTATGGTGAGCAGTTCTTC. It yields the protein CASSPNQGYGEQFF.

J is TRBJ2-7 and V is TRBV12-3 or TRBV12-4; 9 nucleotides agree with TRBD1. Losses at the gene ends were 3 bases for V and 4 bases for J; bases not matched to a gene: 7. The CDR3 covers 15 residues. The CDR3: CASSFIGTGPYEQYF. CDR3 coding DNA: TGTGCCAGCAGTTTTATTGGGACAGGGCCGTACGAGCAGTACTTC.

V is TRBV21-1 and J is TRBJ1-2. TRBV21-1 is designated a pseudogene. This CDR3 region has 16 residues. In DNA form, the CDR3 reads TGTGCCAGCAGCTGCTGGTCCCGACCAGCTAACTATGGCTACACCTTC. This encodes CASSCWSRPANYGYTF.

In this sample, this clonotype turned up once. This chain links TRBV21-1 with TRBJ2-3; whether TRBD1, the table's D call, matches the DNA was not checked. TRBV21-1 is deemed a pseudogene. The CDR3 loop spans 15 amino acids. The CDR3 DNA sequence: TGTGCCAGCAGAACCTGGGACAGGGCGGGAGATACGCAGTATTTT. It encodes CASRTWDRAGDTQYF.

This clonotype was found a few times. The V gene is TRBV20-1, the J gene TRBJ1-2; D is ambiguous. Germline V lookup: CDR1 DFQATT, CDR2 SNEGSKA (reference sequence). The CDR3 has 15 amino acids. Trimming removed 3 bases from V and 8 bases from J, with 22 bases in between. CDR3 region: CSARRAVGRADGYTF. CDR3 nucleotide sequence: TGCAGTGCTAGGAGGGCAGTTGGTAGAGCGGACGGCTACACCTTC.

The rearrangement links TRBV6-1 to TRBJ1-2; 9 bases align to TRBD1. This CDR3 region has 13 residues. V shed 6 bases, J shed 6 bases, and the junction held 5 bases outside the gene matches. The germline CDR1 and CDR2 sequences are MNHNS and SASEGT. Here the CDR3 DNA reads TGTGCCAGCAGCGGACAGGGGAAGGATGGCTACACCTTC. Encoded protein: CASSGQGKDGYTF.

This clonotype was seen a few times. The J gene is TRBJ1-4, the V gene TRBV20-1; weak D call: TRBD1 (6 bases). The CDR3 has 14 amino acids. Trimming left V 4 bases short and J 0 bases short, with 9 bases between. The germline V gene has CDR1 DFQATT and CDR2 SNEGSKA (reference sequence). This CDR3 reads CSATGASTNEKLFF. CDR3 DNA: TGCAGTGCTACAGGGGCGTCAACTAATGAAAAACTGTTTTTT.

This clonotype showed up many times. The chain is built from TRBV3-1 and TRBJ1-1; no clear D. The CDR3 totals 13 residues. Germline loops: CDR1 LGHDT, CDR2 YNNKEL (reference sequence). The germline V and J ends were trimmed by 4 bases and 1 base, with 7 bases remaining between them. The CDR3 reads CASSLGKNTEAFF. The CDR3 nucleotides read TGTGCCAGCAGCCTTGGCAAGAACACTGAAGCTTTCTTT.

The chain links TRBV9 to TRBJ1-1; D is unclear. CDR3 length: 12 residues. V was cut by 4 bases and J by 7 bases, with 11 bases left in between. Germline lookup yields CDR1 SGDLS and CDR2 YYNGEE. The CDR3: CASSKGIGEAFF. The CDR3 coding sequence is TGTGCCAGCAGCAAAGGGATAGGTGAAGCTTTCTTT.

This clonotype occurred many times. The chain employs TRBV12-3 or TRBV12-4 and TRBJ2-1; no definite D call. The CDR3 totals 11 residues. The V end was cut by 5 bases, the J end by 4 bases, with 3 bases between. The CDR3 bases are TGTGCCAGCAGTAGGTACAATGAGCAGTTCTTC. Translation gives CASSRYNEQFF.

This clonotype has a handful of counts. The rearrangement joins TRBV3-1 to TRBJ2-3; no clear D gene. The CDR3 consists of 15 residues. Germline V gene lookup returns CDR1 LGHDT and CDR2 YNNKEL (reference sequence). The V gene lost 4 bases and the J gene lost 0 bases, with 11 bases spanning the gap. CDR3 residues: CASSPTQDSTDTQYF. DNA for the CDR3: TGTGCCAGCAGCCCGACTCAGGACAGCACAGATACGCAGTATTTT.

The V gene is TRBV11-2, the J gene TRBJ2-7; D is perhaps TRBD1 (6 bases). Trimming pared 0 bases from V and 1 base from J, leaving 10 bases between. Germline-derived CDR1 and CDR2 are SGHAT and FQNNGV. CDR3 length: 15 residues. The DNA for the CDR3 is TGTGCCAGCAGCTTAGATCAAGGGGGATCCTACGAGCAGTACTTC. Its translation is CASSLDQGGSYEQYF.

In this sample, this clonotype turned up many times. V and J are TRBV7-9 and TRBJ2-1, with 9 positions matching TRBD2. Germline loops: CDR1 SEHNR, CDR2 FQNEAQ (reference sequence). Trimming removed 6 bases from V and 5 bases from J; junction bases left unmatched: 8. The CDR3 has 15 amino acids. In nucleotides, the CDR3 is TGTGCCAGCAGTCCGGGACTAGCATTAAACAATGAGCAGTTCTTC. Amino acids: CASSPGLALNNEQFF.

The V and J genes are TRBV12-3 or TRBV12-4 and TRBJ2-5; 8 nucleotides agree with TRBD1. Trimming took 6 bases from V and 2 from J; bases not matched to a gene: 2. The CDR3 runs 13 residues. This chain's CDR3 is CASRRTGQETQYF. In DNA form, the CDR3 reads TGTGCCAGCAGAAGGACAGGGCAAGAGACCCAGTACTTC.

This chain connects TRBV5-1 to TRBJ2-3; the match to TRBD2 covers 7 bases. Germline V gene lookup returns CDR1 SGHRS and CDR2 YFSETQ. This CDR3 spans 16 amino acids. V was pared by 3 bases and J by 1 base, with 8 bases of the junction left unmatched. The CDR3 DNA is TGCGCCAGCAGCTGGAGGGGAGGGTTCGGCACAGATACGCAGTATTTT. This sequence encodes CASSWRGGFGTDTQYF.

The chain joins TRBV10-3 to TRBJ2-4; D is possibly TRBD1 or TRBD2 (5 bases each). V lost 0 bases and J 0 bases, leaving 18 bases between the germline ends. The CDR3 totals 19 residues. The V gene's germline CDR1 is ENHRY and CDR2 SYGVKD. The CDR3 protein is CAISESWGTPTLAKNIQYF. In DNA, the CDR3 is TGTGCCATCAGTGAGTCGTGGGGGACCCCTACATTAGCCAAAAACATTCAGTACTTC.

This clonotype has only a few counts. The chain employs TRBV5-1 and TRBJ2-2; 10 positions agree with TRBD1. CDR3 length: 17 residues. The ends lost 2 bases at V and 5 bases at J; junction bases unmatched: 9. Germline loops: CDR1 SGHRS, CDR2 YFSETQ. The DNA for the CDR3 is TGCGCCAGCAGCTTATTACCGGACAGGGGGGGAACCGGGGAGCTGTTTTTT. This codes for CASSLLPDRGGTGELFF.

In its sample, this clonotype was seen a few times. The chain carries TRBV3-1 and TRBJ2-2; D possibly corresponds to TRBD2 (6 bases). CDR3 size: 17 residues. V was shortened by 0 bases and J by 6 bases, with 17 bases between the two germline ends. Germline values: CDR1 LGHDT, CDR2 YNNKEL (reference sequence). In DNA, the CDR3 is TGTGCCAGCAGCCAAGAGGGGCTAGTAGGCGGGGCCGGGGAGCTGTTTTTT. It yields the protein CASSQEGLVGGAGELFF.

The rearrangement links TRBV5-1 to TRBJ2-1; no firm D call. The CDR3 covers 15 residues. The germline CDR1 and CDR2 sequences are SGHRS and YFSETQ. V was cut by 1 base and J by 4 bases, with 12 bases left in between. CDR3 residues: CASSLLPRAYNEQFF. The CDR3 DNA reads TGCGCCAGCAGCTTGTTGCCAAGAGCTTACAATGAGCAGTTCTTC.

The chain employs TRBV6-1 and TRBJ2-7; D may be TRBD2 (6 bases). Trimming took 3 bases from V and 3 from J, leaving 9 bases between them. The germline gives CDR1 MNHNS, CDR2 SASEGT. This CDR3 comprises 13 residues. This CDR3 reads CASSERGFYEQYF. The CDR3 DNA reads TGTGCCAGCAGTGAGCGGGGTTTCTACGAGCAGTACTTC.

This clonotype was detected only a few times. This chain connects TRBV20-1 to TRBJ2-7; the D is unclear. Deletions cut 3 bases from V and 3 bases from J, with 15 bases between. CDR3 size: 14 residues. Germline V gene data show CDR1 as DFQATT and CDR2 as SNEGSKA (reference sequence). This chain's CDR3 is CSASPSIRVYEQYF. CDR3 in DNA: TGCAGTGCTAGCCCGAGCATTAGGGTCTACGAGCAGTACTTC.

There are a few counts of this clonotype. The CDR3 is CASSSRGDADTQYF. DNA of the CDR3: TGTGCCAGCAGTTCGAGGGGAGACGCAGATACGCAGTATTTT. The gene calls are TRBV7-9 and TRBJ2-3; D may match TRBD1 or TRBD2 (5 bases each). Germline values: CDR1 SEHNR, CDR2 FQNEAQ (reference sequence). The CDR3 sequence is 14 residues long. Trimming cost V 6 bases and J 4 bases, with 14 bases left between them.

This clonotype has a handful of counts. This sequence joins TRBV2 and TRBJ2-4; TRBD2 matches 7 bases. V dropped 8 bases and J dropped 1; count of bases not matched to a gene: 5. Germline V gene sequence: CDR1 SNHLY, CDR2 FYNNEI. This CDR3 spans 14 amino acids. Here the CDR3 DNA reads TGTGCCAGCGCCGTGGGGGGGGCCAAAAACATTCAGTACTTC. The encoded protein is CASAVGGAKNIQYF. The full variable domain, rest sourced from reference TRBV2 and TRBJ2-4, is EPEVTQTPSHQVTQMGQEVILRCVPISNHLYFYWYRQILGQKVEFLVSFYNNEISEKSEIFDDQFSVERPDGSNFTLKIRSTKLEDSAMYFCASAVGGAKNIQYFGAGTRLSVL.

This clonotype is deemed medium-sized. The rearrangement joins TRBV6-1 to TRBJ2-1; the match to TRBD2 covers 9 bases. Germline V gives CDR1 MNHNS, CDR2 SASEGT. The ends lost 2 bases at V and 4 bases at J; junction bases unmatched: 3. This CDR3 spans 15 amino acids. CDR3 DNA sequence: TGTGCCAGCAGTGAACCTAGCGGGGCTTACAATGAGCAGTTCTTC. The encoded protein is CASSEPSGAYNEQFF.

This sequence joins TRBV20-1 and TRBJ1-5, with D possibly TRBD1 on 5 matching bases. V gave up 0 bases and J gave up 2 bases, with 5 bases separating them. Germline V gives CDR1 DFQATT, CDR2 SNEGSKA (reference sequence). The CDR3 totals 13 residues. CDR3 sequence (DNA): TGCAGTGCTAGAGAGGGGGGCAATCAGCCCCAGCATTTT. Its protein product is CSAREGGNQPQHF.

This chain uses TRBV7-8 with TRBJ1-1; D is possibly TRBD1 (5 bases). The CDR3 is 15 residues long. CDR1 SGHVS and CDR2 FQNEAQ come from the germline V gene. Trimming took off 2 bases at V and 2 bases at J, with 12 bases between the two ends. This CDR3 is CASSLRRGGNTEAFF. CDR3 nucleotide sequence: TGTGCCAGCAGCTTAAGGAGGGGTGGTAACACTGAAGCTTTCTTT.